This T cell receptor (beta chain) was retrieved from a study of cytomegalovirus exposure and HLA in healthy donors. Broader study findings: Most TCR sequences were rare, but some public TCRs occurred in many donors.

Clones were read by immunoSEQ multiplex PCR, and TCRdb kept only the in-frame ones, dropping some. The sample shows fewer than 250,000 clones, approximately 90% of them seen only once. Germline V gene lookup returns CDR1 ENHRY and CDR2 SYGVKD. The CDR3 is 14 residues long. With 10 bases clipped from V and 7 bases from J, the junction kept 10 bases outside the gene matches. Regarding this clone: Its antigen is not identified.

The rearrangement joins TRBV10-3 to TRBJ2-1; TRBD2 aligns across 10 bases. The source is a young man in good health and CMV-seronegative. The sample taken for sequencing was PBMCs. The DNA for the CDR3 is TGTGCCACGGAGTCCGGGACTAGCGTAAATGAGCAGTTCTTC. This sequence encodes CATESGTSVNEQFF.